This T cell receptor (beta chain) was captured in a study of T-cell memory formation after mild COVID-19. This clonotype was detected many times. V gave up 6 bases and J gave up 6 bases; unmatched junction bases: 7. The CDR3 has 13 residues. TCRdb re-called the 5' RACE reads with MiXCR, one entry per CDR3 protein. The sample holds more than 35,000 distinct CDR3 sequences; more than 9% are singletons and the top ten take about an eighth. The sample consisted of PBMCs or a T cell subset sorted from them (not recorded which). This chain connects TRBV12-3 or TRBV12-4 to TRBJ2-5; 7 bases match TRBD1. The receptor was derived from an adult woman who had mild COVID-19 (a few samples of this study predate the infection). Cell type and time point are not known. As DNA, the CDR3 is TGTGCCAGCAGATCAACAGGGGAAAAGACCCAGTACTTC. It yields the protein CASRSTGEKTQYF.